This T cell receptor (beta chain) comes out of a study of blood T cell repertoires in COVID-19. Study details: From the United States, Italy and Spain came samples of acute and convalescent COVID-19. T cells, B-cell-depleted T cells, or PBMCs provided the cDNA or gDNA that served as material.

J gave up 8 bases and V 4 bases, and 7 bases lay outside the gene matches. In germline, CDR1 is LGHDT, CDR2 YNNKEL (reference sequence). This CDR3 region has 13 residues. In the original processing: Reference gene primer amplification in the assay estimated nucleated cell counts. Assay: immunoSEQ multiplex PCR; the TCRdb copy retains only in-frame clones and omits some. That table gives V, J and clone size, and the DNA gave D and trimming. This sample has about 230,000 clones, with over 70% found just once. This clonotype was sampled from a woman aged 80 or over with acute or convalescent COVID-19. Sample: peripheral blood. The chain employs TRBV3-1 (or the pseudogene TRBV3-2) and TRBJ1-2; 7 bases line up with TRBD1. The CDR3 is CASSPTGEGGYTF. The DNA for the CDR3 is TGTGCCAGCAGCCCAACAGGGGAAGGGGGCTACACCTTC.